The entry that follows covers one T cell receptor (beta chain) sequence. Its antigen target is currently unknown. This clone may be a read error of a much larger clone one base away. The CDR3 spans 13 residues, from the cysteine through the phenylalanine. Just the 39-base CDR3 DNA is kept, in frame starting at base 1. Based on the germline V gene, the CDR1 and CDR2 sequences are MNHEY and SVGAGI. The cohort consisted of 650 to 850 healthy bone marrow donors. All cohort members were sampled while nominally healthy, although unrecorded immune exposures were likely present. Of the approximately 610 cohort members, 289 had positive CMV serostatus and roughly 330 had negative CMV serostatus, and CMV serostatus was not recorded for the donor. Every donor gave a peripheral blood sample, and the peripheral blood mononuclear cells from that sample were used for TCR beta sequencing. Genomic DNA extraction from the blood cell samples was performed with the Qiagen DNeasy Blood Extraction Kit.

This entry comes from a study of cytomegalovirus exposure and HLA in healthy donors (dated by TCRdb to 2017 to 2019). Context from the whole study: An earlier analysis of 587 of the donors reported 276 Gb of sequence data and 90 million to 120 million unique TCR beta sequences obtained from around 180 million T cells. Along with the approximately 650-subject first cohort, a separate validation cohort of 120 different subjects was used. In the later analysis, no new phenotypic data were used to find candidate immune exposures; instead, reliance was placed on TCR beta sequences and their occurrence across donors. Every discovery cohort repertoire had been produced on one sequencing platform. High-throughput TCR immunosequencing, statistical association of individual TCRs with disease status, and machine learning were combined to predict cytomegalovirus infection status. In a later analysis, previously published TCR beta repertoires from 500 to 750 donors were re-analyzed and high-resolution HLA genotyping was added so that TCR occurrence patterns could be studied. Among over 350 genotyped donors of the cohort, an average of 235,054 unique TCR beta nucleotide sequences were sequenced per donor, about a sixth of them non-productive. A handful of DR-DQ haplotypes were handled as single units for association and clustering because linkage in the cohort was strong. The aim of the study was to test whether cataloging public T cell receptors could identify signatures of past pathogen exposure. Donor age, sex, ethnicity and CMV serostatus were compiled alongside the repertoire data. Of the 398 genotyped donors, about 80% fell in the genetic ancestry cluster associated with self-reported Caucasian donors. The study profiled the T cell repertoires of about 720 subjects by immunosequencing and related them to cytomegalovirus serostatus. In a later genetic analysis, genome-wide SNP genotypes for about 65% of the 666 donors were used, and that subset was treated as a discovery cohort. An early release covering over 500 HLA-typed donors comprised about 300 gigabases of sequencing data and roughly 85 million unique TCR sequences. Typing coverage differed by locus: A, B, C, DRB1 and DQB1 were typed in roughly 629-630 donors, DQA1 in approximately 520, DPA1 in around 600, and DPB1 in roughly 470. To decide whether each TCR beta V gene segment behaved as functional or pseudogenic, an earlier analysis of some 600 of the donors relied on high-throughput TCR beta sequencing. Both class I and class II loci were covered by HLA typing, at four-digit resolution. The investigation overall reported the following: A further reported finding was that TCR beta sequences accurately predicted the HLA-A and HLA-B alleles for most subjects in the first cohort. Several of the top co-occurrence clusters appeared to be linked to parvovirus B19, influenza, CMV and Epstein-Barr virus, according to a later analysis. In an earlier analysis of around 500 of the donors, most TCR beta V segments appeared in productive rearrangements about 87% or about 30% of the time, broadly matching IMGT annotations. Correlated functional status among segregating V segments might reflect linkage disequilibrium, but an unknown experimental factor could not be ruled out. Across donors, most TCR sequences were observed very rarely, whereas some public TCRs were present in many individuals. About 17 rarely observed V segments, including chromosome 9 orphons, were excluded from the earlier analysis of almost 600 of the donors because counts were too low. Because the 87-base-pair reads could not distinguish some IMGT-functional V segments, including TRBV6-2 and TRBV6-3, those segments were excluded. In a later genetic analysis, fewer N-insertions in productive TCRs were reported among donors in an Asian-associated ancestry cluster than the 666-donor mean. An association between a missense DCLRE1C variant and V-gene and J-gene trimming of TCR beta chains was found in a later genetic analysis and replicated in an independent cohort. The classifier was reported to diagnose cytomegalovirus status with high specificity and sensitivity in both the original cohort and the validation cohort. A cluster of highly shared sequence variants was judged likely to be a technical artifact of the sequencing pipeline. In the study, about 150 TCR beta chains were listed as associated with cytomegalovirus. In vitro tests confirmed that a few of the cytomegalovirus-associated TCR beta chains recognize cytomegalovirus antigens. In a later analysis, 16,951 TCR beta sequences were associated with specific HLA alleles at a false discovery rate of 0.05. In a later analysis, the rate of TCR association differed among HLA loci, with DRB1 alleles having the most associated TCRs and HLA-C alleles having the fewest. According to a later analysis, most CMV-associated TCR beta chains appeared to be HLA-restricted, and the HLA associations seemed to be driven largely by CMV exposure. Only TCR beta chains were sequenced in this cohort, and the absence of alpha or paired-chain data limited detectable features. Immune exposure information for the cohort was limited to CMV serostatus. Assigning TCR associations to individual alleles was difficult when HLA alleles, especially DR and DQ, strongly co-occurred. The presence/absence analyses assumed that sequencing depth was roughly uniform across donors, and that assumption may not be true. Compared with equally common non-associated chains, HLA-associated TCR beta chains in a later analysis were more clonally expanded and had lower generation probabilities. Because HLA typing was missing for some donors at each locus, association tests included only the typed subset. The authors suggested that the approach could potentially be extended to other disease states and immunological phenotypes.

Library creation used the immunoSEQ multiplex PCR assay. The multiplex PCR relied on a mix of 60 forward primers for TCR Vbeta segments and 13 reverse primers for TCR Jbeta segments. The CDR3 region of rearranged TCR beta genes was amplified from genomic DNA by a multiplex PCR assay. Amplified TCR beta libraries were sequenced as 87-base-pair reads on the Illumina HiSeq System. The source study handled its data this way. A later analysis tallied roughly 80 million unique TCR beta chains across the 666 repertoires, and around 12 million of those chains were shared by two or more donors. Raw reads were error-corrected and collapsed into unique sequences with a nearest-neighbor algorithm that merged closely related sequences to remove PCR and sequencing errors. Alignment of CDR3 sequences to IMGT reference sequences was used to assign V, D and J gene segments. For a sequence to be retained, at least a six-nucleotide match to both a V gene segment and a J gene segment was required. Rearrangements were classified as productive when the CDR3 lacked stop codons and remained in frame with V and J, and all other rearrangements were classified as non-productive. CDR3 was defined according to IMGT convention as the region running from the second conserved V-encoded cysteine to the conserved J-encoded phenylalanine. The earlier analysis of about 590 of the donors excluded sequences that lacked an unambiguous match to a single V gene segment. An earlier analysis of a few hundred of the donors classified V segments as functional when productive rearrangements were above 56.7% and as segregating when the standard deviation between donors was above 5%. A statistical classification framework was built to diagnose cytomegalovirus status from the catalog of TCR beta chain sequences. In a later analysis, V and J genes were assigned by comparing TCR nucleotide sequences against IMGT/GENE-DB human TR gene sequences. Using the TCRdist pipeline, a later analysis assigned CDR3 sequences along with most-parsimonious VDJ recombination scenarios. In a later analysis, each TCR beta chain was defined by its CDR3 amino acid sequence together with its V-gene family, and reads without a unique V-gene family were excluded. A later analysis removed 450 to 600 highly shared, low-generation-probability nucleotide sequences to deal with suspected cross-contamination and a sequencing artifact. In a later analysis, a clonal expansion index for each public chain was calculated from normalized within-repertoire ranks of inferred template counts. In a later analysis, generation probabilities were computed using a VDJ recombination model fitted to out-of-frame rearrangements, and the results were checked against IGoR. Hypergeometric tests were used in a later analysis to score TCR-TCR, TCR-HLA and TCR-CMV co-occurrence, with a repertoire-size bias correction applied to the TCR pairs. To estimate false discovery rates, a later analysis permuted the HLA or CMV assignments 20 times. In a later analysis, co-occurring TCRs were grouped using DBSCAN, with TCRdist sequence similarity added in when clustering inside HLA-allele-positive subsets. For co-occurrence clustering, repertoires with fewer than 30,000 or more than 120,000 public chains were excluded, along with four to six repertoires with anomalous nucleotide sharing. In TCRdb, the immuneACCESS table is reduced to in-frame sequences with V and J assigned. These tables do not hold every clone; where another copy was compared, an unresolved V gene accounts for under half, and the others remain unexplained. The V and J calls and clone size are taken from that table; D and trimming were inferred from the DNA. The sample table lists about 82,000 clones, around 80% of them with a count of one. Around 15% of the sample belongs to the ten largest clones.

The chain couples TRBV6-5 to TRBJ1-2; a confident D gene designation cannot be given. The receptor comes from a human donor in good health. Sequencing was performed on PBMCs. The CDR3 protein sequence reads: CASSFETPYGYPF. The DNA is TGTGCCAGCAGTTTTGAGACACCGTATGGCTACCCCTTC.